Shown below are 22 T cell receptor beta chains from a single sample sequenced in a study of tumor-infiltrating lymphocytes in primary liver carcinoma. Without any cell sorting, about 20-32 mg of bulk tissue yielded co-extracted RNA and DNA. TCR beta cDNA was made from approximately 500 ng total RNA with a constant-region primer. For TCR beta, libraries were produced by three nested multiplex PCR rounds using slightly modified ARM-PCR. With TRBV1-TRBV30 forward primers and a C-beta reverse primer, the first two PCR rounds were run for approximately 10 cycles each. Each CDR3 protein gets one entry after TCRdb re-called the multiplex PCR reads with MiXCR. The sample has 90,000 to 150,000 distinct CDR3 sequences, less than 75% seen once. Material for sequencing was tumor-adjacent normal liver tissue. These receptors were taken from a woman aged 55-70 years with primary liver carcinoma and hepatitis B virus infection.

Concerning this clonotype itself: The junction differs from germline at one of its ends, possibly a read error. V is TRBV6-1 and J is TRBJ2-5; D perhaps matches TRBD2 (7 bases). CDR1 MNHNS and CDR2 SASEGT come from the germline V gene. There are 14 residues in the CDR3. As DNA, the CDR3 is TGTGACAGCAGTCTAACGGGGGGCCCAGAGACCCAGTACTTC. Translating gives CDSSLTGGPETQYF.

The CDR3 nucleotides are TGTGCCAGCATCAACAGAGCGGGCGGGGGCGAGCAGTACTTC. This gives the protein CASINRAGGGEQYF. The chain carries TRBV6-6 and TRBJ2-7; 7 nucleotides match TRBD2. The CDR3 is 14 residues long. Unmatched junction bases numbered 12, after V lost 7 bases and J lost 6 bases. The germline gives CDR1 MNHNY, CDR2 SVGAGI (reference sequence).

As for this clonotype: This clone may be a read error of a much larger clone one base away. The V gene is TRBV11-1, the J gene TRBJ2-5, with D unresolved. This CDR3 has 14 residues. Germline CDR1 reads SGHAT; CDR2 reads FQDESV (reference sequence). V lost 1 base and J lost 3, with 9 bases in between. The CDR3 here is CASSLVGREETQYF. In DNA, the CDR3 is TGTGCCAGCAGCTTAGTAGGGCGCGAAGAGACCCAGTACTTC.

The CDR3 nucleotides read TGTGCCGGCAACAGGGGATTTTCCTACAATGAGCAGTTCTTC. This sequence encodes CAGNRGFSYNEQFF. This chain uses TRBV2 with TRBJ2-1; 7 bases are a match to TRBD1. The CDR3 contains 14 residues. CDR1 is SNHLY and CDR2 is FYNNEI in the germline V gene. J gave up 1 base and V 11 bases, and 8 bases lay outside the gene matches.

Turning to this clonotype: This may come from a read error, since a much larger clone is one base off. The CDR3 region is CTSSLKAGTYEQYF. The CDR3 bases are TGTACCAGCAGCTTAAAAGCAGGTACCTACGAGCAGTACTTC. This sequence joins TRBV13 and TRBJ2-7; D gene uncertain. The CDR3 is 14 amino acids. The germline gives CDR1 PRHDT, CDR2 FYEKMQ (reference sequence).

The chain has TRBV6-1 and TRBJ1-2; the D gene is possibly TRBD1 (5 bases). Germline V gene sequence: CDR1 MNHNS, CDR2 SASEGT. V was cut by 3 bases and J by 4 bases, with 21 bases left in between. CDR3 length: 17 amino acids. The CDR3 reads CASSELRRPFGAYGYTF. The CDR3 DNA reads as TGTGCCAGCAGTGAGCTCCGGCGACCCTTCGGGGCCTATGGCTACACCTTC.

Remarks on this clonotype: An end of the junction differs from the germline gene, which may be a read error. The chain uses TRBV5-5 and TRBJ1-5; 9 bases agree with TRBD1. Germline lookup yields CDR1 SGHKS and CDR2 YYEKEE (reference sequence). This CDR3 is 15 amino acids long. This CDR3 reads CASSHTGGADHPQHF. CDR3 bases: TGTGCCAGCAGTCACACAGGGGGCGCGGATCACCCCCAGCATTTT. Variable domain in full (rest from reference TRBV5-5 and TRBJ1-5): DAGVTQSPTHLIKTRGQQVTLRCSPISGHKSVSWYQQVLGQGPQFIFQYYEKEERGRGNFPDRFSARQFPNYSSELNVNALLLGDSALYLCASSHTGGADHPQHFGDGTRLSIL.

This clonotype was counted ten times or more. The chain has TRBV7-9 and TRBJ1-1, with D possibly TRBD1 on 5 matching bases. The CDR3 totals 16 residues. Germline lookup yields CDR1 SEHNR and CDR2 FQNEAQ (reference sequence). The germline V and J ends were trimmed by 4 bases and 1 base, with 16 bases remaining between them. CDR3 loop: CASSSHRNLGNTEAFF. The DNA for the CDR3 is TGTGCCAGCAGCTCTCACAGGAACCTAGGGAACACTGAAGCTTTCTTT.

Many counts were recorded for this clonotype. The chain combines TRBV6-6 with TRBJ2-2; D might be TRBD2 (5 bases). The V and J ends lost 7 bases and 0 bases respectively, with 12 bases between them. Germline loops: CDR1 MNHNY, CDR2 SVGAGI (reference sequence). There are 15 residues in the CDR3. CDR3 coding DNA: TGTGCCAGCAAGGAGGTACCACCGAACACCGGGGAGCTGTTTTTT. It translates to CASKEVPPNTGELFF.

Notes on this clonotype: Because it lacks the conserved phenylalanine or tryptophan at the end, this CDR3 is likely a read error. V is TRBV11-2 and J is TRBJ1-6; D not resolved. This CDR3 has 14 amino acids. CDR1 SGHAT and CDR2 FQNNGV come from the germline V gene. The CDR3 nucleotides are TGTGCCAGCAACTTAGATCCGGGAAATTCACACCTCCACTCT. Its protein is CASNLDPGNSHLHS.

Of note for this clonotype: The limits of the CDR3 on the DNA are not certain, so only TCRdb's listed CDR3 is given. V gene TRBV12-5 combines with J gene TRBJ1-1; TRBD1, the table's D call, lacks a check against the DNA. Germline V gives CDR1 LGHNT, CDR2 FRNRAP. The CDR3 has 17 amino acids, counting both end residues. CDR3 sequence: CVSGLVNGFGGGTEAIF.

Of note for this clonotype: At one end the junction does not follow the germline gene, possibly because of a read error. The genes are TRBV6-5 and TRBJ1-5, with D maybe TRBD1 (5 bases). This CDR3 has 15 residues. Germline CDR1 and CDR2: MNHEY and SVGAGI. CDR3 DNA: TGTGCTAGCAGTCGGACAAGTTTGGGCAATCAGCCCCGGCATTTT. The encoded protein is CASSRTSLGNQPRHF.

This clonotype was counted a single time. The junction and the germline gene differ at one end; a read error may be behind it. The rearrangement uses TRBV5-6 and TRBJ2-7; D is unclear. Per germline, CDR1 SGHDT and CDR2 YYEEEE. The CDR3 runs to 13 residues. CDR3 sequence reads: CASSSGDSYEQHF. CDR3 coding DNA: TGTGCCAGCAGCTCGGGTGACTCCTACGAGCAGCACTTC.

This clonotype has a count of ten or more. The chain is built from TRBV10-2 and TRBJ2-1, with TRBD2 as a possible D gene (6 bases). Per germline, CDR1 WSHSY and CDR2 SAAADI. This CDR3 is 15 amino acids long. Trimming cost V 3 bases and J 8 bases, with 17 bases left between them. CDR3 residues: CASSDGGFVRHEQFF. The CDR3, as DNA: TGCGCCAGCAGTGATGGGGGGTTCGTCAGGCATGAGCAGTTCTTC.

The chain employs TRBV7-9 and TRBJ2-2; D is perhaps TRBD1 (6 bases). CDR3 size: 16 residues. The V end was cut by 3 bases, the J end by 4 bases, with 15 bases between. Germline V gene lookup returns CDR1 SEHNR and CDR2 FQNEAQ (reference sequence). CDR3 nucleotide sequence: TGTGCCAGCAGCTTTCAGGGGCTAACGGGCACCGGGGAGCTGTTTTTT. It encodes CASSFQGLTGTGELFF. The entire variable domain, with the rest obtained from reference TRBV7-9 and TRBJ2-2, is as follows: DTGVSQNPRHKITKRGQNVTFRCDPISEHNRLYWYRQTLGQGPEFLTYFQNEAQLEKSRLLSDRFSAERPKGSFSTLEIQRTEQGDSAMYLCASSFQGLTGTGELFFGEGSRLTVL.

This clonotype has ten or more counts. The genes are TRBV7-9 and TRBJ2-7; D remains ambiguous. V lost 8 bases, J lost 5 bases, and 16 bases lay in between. Germline V lookup: CDR1 SEHNR, CDR2 FQNEAQ (reference sequence). This CDR3 region has 13 residues. CDR3 sequence (DNA): TGTGCCAGCGCATTGGGTAGAGACAACGAGCAGTACTTC. As protein: CASALGRDNEQYF.

This clonotype was recorded at least ten times. The rearrangement uses TRBV5-1 and TRBJ1-2; D perhaps matches TRBD1 (6 bases). V was clipped by 3 bases and J by 5 bases, with 11 bases between them. Germline CDR1 is SGHRS and CDR2 is YFSETQ. The CDR3 runs to 13 residues. The CDR3 bases are TGCGCCAGCAGCTGGGACATGGAGTATGGCTACACCTTC. The encoded protein is CASSWDMEYGYTF.

On this clonotype itself: At one boundary the junction diverges from the germline segment, which might be a read error. The J gene is TRBJ1-6, the V gene TRBV12-3 or TRBV12-4, with no clear D. The CDR3 length is 15 residues. The CDR3 DNA is TGTGCCAACAGTCCCGAGGGTTCCTATAATTCACCCCTCCACTTC. Residues: CANSPEGSYNSPLHF.

Remarks on this clonotype: The conserved closing phenylalanine or tryptophan is absent in this CDR3, likely reflecting a read error. The chain couples TRBV11-2 to TRBJ2-4; 10 bases agree with TRBD2. The V gene's germline CDR1 is SGHAT and CDR2 FQNNGV. The CDR3 runs to 17 residues. CDR3 residues: CTSSPGRLLSGGDIQYL. The CDR3, as DNA: TGTACCAGCAGCCCAGGCAGGCTACTAAGCGGGGGGGACATTCAGTACTTA.

Remarks on this clonotype: An end of the junction does not agree with germline; a read error may underlie this. The chain has TRBV4-1 and TRBJ1-5; D ambiguous. In germline, CDR1 is MGHRA, CDR2 YSYEKL. The CDR3 is made up of 14 amino acids. The CDR3 DNA sequence: TGTGCCAGCGGCCAAGACCACGCTCCCCAGCCCCAGCATTTT. Its protein product is CASGQDHAPQPQHF.

This clonotype was counted between two and nine times. This may arise from a read error, as a much more abundant clone is one base away. The chain has TRBV5-4 and TRBJ2-3; D gene uncertain. The CDR3 runs 13 residues. The germline gives CDR1 SGHNT, CDR2 YYREEE (reference sequence). V lost 0 bases, J lost 2 bases, and 4 bases lay in between. The CDR3 region has the DNA TGTGCCAGCAGCTTGGTTCCCACAGATACGCAGTATTTT. It yields the protein CASSLVPTDTQYF.

Points on this clonotype: Its ends do not fully match the called genes, so a read error is possible. The DNA for the CDR3 is TGTGTCAGCAGCCACCTGGGACTCCCGGGCTATGGCTACACTTTC. Protein product: CVSSHLGLPGYGYTF. The V and J genes are TRBV11-2 and TRBJ1-2; weak D call: TRBD1 (5 bases). Per the germline V gene, CDR1 is SGHAT and CDR2 is FQNNGV. CDR3 size: 15 residues.